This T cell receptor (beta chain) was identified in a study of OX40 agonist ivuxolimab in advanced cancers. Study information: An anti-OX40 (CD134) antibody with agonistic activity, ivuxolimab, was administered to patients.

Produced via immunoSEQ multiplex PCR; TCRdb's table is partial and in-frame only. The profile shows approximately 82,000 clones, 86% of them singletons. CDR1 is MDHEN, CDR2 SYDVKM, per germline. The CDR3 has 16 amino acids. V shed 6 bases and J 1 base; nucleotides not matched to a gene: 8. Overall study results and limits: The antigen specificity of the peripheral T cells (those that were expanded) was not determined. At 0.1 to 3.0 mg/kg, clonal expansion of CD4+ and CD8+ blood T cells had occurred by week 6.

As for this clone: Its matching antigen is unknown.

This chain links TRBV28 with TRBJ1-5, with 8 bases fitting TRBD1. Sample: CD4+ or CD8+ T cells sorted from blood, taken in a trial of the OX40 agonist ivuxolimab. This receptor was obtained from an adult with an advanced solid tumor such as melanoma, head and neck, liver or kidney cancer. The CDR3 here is CASSPDRGMSNQPQHF. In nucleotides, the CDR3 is TGTGCCAGCAGCCCAGACAGGGGAATGAGCAATCAGCCCCAGCATTTT.